The table lists the clone carrying this T cell receptor (beta chain) with a few counts. Using unique molecular identifiers, the investigators prepared the TCRbeta library. In TCRdb, the PCR reads were re-called with MiXCR into one record per CDR3 protein. The table records about 200,000 distinct CDR3 sequences, 7% to 9% of them present only once. This specimen belongs to a study of T-cell reconstitution after alpha-beta-depleted transplantation in children. This CDR3 region has 17 residues. Per the germline V gene, CDR1 is SGHDT and CDR2 is YYEEEE. Trimming took 2 bases from V and 5 from J; bases not matched to a gene: 11.

The V gene is TRBV5-6, the J gene TRBJ2-2, with 8 bases matching TRBD2. The source of this sequence is a male patient aged 2 to 10 who had a stem cell transplant for acute myeloid leukemia, so the T cells may come from the graft donor. The input for sequencing was PBMCs, mostly from graft donor cells, taken 360 days after TCRalphabeta/CD19-depleted stem cell transplant. CDR3 region: CASSFAGTSHRTGELFF. The DNA of the CDR3 is TGTGCCAGCAGCTTCGCCGGGACTAGTCATCGAACCGGGGAGCTGTTTTTT.